Reported below is one T cell receptor beta chain. The germline V gene has CDR1 SNHLY and CDR2 FYNNEI. V was clipped by 6 bases and J by 0 bases, with 12 bases between them. The CDR3 extends over 15 amino acids. The data were obtained in a study of patients and donors after allogeneic stem cell transplantation. TCRdb reprocessed the RT-PCR reads via MiXCR and lists one record per CDR3 protein. The sample contains 900,000 to 1,000,000 distinct CDR3 sequences, over 15% of which appear only once. The TCR comes from a human donor who was either an allogeneic HSCT recipient or a stem cell or donor lymphocyte infusion donor (not recorded which). It is not recorded whose cells these are; they may come from a transplant donor. Sequenced: blood, either unsorted or a sorted T cell fraction (not recorded which). The V gene is TRBV2, the J gene TRBJ1-3; maybe TRBD1 (5 bases). The CDR3 loop reads CASRFGRVSGNTIYF. CDR3 coding DNA: TGTGCCAGCAGATTTGGCAGGGTCTCTGGAAACACCATATATTTT. The full variable domain, completed using reference TRBV2 and TRBJ1-3, is EPEVTQTPSHQVTQMGQEVILRCVPISNHLYFYWYRQILGQKVEFLVSFYNNEISEKSEIFDDQFSVERPDGSNFTLKIRSTKLEDSAMYFCASRFGRVSGNTIYFGEGSWLTVV.